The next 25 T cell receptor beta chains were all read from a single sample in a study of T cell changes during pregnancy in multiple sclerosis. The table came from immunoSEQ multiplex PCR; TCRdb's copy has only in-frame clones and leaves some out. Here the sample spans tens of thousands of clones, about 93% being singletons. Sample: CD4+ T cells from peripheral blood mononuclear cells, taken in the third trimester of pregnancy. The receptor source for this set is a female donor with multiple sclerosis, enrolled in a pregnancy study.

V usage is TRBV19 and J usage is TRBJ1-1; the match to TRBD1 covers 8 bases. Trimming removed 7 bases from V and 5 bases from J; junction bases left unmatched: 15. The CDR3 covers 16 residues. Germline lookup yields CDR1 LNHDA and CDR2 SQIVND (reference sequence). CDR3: CASNGLRGLGKTEAFF. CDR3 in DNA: TGTGCCAGTAATGGGCTCAGGGGGCTGGGTAAGACTGAAGCTTTCTTT. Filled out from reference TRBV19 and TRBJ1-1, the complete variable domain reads DGGITQSPKYLFRKEGQNVTLSCEQNLNHDAMYWYRQDPGQGLRLIYYSQIVNDFQKGDIAEGYSVSREKKESFPLTVTSAQKNPTAFYLCASNGLRGLGKTEAFFGQGTRLTVV.

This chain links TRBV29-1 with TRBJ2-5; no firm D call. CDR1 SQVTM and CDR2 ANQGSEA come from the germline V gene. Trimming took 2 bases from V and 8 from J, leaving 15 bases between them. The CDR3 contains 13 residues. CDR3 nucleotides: TGCAGCGTTGAAAGGCAGCCCGGAGAAACCCAGTACTTC. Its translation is CSVERQPGETQYF.

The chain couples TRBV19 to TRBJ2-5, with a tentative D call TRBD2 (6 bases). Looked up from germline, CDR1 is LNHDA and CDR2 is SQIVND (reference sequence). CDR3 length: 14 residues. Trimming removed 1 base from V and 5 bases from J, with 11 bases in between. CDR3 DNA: TGTGCCAGTAGTATAGGCGGAGGGTCGGAGACCCAGTACTTC. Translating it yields CASSIGGGSETQYF.

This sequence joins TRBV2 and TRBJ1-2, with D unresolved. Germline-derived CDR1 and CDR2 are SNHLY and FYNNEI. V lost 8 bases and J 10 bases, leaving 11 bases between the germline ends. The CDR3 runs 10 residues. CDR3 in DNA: TGTGCCAGCTCGAACGGGTACTACACCTTC. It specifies CASSNGYYTF. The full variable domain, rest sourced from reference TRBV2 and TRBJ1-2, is EPEVTQTPSHQVTQMGQEVILRCVPISNHLYFYWYRQILGQKVEFLVSFYNNEISEKSEIFDDQFSVERPDGSNFTLKIRSTKLEDSAMYFCASSNGYYTFGSGTRLTVV.

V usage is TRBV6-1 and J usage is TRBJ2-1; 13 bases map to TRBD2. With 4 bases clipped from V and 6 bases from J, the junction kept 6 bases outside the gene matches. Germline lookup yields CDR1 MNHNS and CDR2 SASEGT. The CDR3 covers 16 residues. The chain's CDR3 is CASSGELAGGPNEQFF. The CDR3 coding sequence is TGTGCCAGCAGTGGCGAACTAGCGGGGGGGCCCAATGAGCAGTTCTTC.

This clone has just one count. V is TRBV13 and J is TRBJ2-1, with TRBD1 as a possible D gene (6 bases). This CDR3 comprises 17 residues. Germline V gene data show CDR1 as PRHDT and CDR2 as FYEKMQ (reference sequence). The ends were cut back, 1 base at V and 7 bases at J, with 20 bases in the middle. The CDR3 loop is CASSLEASTGWGNEQFF. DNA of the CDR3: TGTGCCAGCAGCTTAGAGGCCTCGACAGGCTGGGGGAATGAGCAGTTCTTC.

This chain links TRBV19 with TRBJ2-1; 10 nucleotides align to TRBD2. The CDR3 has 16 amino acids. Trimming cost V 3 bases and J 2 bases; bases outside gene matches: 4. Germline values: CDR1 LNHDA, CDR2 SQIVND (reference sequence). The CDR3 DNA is TGTGCCAGTAGTATGACTAGCGGGTTTACCTACAATGAGCAGTTCTTC. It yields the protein CASSMTSGFTYNEQFF.

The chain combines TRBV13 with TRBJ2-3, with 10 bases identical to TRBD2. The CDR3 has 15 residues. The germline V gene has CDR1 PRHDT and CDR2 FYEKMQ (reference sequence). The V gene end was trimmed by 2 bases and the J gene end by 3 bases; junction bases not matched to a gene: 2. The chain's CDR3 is CASSLSGRGTDTQYF. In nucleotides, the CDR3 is TGTGCCAGCAGCTTAAGCGGGAGGGGTACAGATACGCAGTATTTT.

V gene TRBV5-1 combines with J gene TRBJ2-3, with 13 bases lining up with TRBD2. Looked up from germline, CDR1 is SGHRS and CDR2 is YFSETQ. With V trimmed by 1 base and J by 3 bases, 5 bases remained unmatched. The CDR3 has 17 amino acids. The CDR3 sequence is CASSLSRTSGGTDTQYF. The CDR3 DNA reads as TGCGCCAGCAGCTTGTCTCGGACTAGCGGGGGAACAGATACGCAGTATTTT.

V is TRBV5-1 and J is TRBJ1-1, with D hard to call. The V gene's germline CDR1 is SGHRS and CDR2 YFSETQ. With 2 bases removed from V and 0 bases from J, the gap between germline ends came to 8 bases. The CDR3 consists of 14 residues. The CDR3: CASSFGRMNTEAFF. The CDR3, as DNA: TGCGCCAGCAGCTTTGGCAGAATGAACACTGAAGCTTTCTTT.

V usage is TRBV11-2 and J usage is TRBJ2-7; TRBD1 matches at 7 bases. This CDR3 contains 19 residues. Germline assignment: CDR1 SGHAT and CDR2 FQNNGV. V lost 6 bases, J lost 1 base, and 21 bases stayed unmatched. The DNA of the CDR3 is TGTGCCAGCAGGCCGTTACGGGACAGCCGCCAACTGTCTTCCTACGAGCAGTACTTC. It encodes CASRPLRDSRQLSSYEQYF.

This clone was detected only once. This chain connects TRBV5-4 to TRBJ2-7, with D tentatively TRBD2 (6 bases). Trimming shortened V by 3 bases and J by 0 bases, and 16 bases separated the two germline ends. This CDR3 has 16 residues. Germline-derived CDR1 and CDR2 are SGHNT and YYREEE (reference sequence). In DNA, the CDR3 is TGTGCCAGCAGCTCAACAGGAGGGCGAAGCTCCTACGAGCAGTACTTC. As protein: CASSSTGGRSSYEQYF.

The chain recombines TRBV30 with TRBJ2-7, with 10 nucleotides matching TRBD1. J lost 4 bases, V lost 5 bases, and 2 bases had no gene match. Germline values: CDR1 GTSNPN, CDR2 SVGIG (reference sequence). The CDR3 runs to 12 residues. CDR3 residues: CAWDRGLYEQYF. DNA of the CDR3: TGTGCCTGGGACAGGGGGCTATACGAGCAGTACTTC.

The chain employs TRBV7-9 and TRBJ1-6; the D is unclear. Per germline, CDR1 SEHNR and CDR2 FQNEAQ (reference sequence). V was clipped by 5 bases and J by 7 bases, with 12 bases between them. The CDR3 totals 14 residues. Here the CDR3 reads CASSPLRENSPLHF. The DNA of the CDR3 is TGTGCCAGCAGCCCCTTGAGGGAGAATTCACCCCTCCACTTT.

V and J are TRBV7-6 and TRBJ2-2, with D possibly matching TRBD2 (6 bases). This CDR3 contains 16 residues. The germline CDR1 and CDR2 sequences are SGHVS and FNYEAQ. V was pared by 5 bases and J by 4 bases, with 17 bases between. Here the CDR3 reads CASSPEPSAVTGELFF. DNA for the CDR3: TGTGCCAGCAGCCCCGAACCTAGCGCCGTCACCGGGGAGCTGTTTTTT.

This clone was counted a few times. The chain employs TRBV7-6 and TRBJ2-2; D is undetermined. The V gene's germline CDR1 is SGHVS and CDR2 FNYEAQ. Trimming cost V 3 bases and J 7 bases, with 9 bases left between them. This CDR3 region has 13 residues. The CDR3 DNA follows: TGTGCCAGCAGCTTGGTACCGGGCGGGGAGCTGTTTTTT. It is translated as CASSLVPGGELFF.

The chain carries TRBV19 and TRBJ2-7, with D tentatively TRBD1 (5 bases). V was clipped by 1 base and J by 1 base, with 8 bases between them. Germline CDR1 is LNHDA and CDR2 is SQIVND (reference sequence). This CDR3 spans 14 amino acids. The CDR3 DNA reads TGTGCCAGTAGTATAGGACAGCGTTCCTACGAGCAGTACTTC. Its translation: CASSIGQRSYEQYF.

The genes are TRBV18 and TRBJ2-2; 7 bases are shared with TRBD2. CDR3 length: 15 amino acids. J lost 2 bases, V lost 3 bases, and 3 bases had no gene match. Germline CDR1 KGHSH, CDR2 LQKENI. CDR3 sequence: CASSPAGVNTGELFF. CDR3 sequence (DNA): TGTGCCAGCTCACCGGCGGGAGTCAACACCGGGGAGCTGTTTTTT.

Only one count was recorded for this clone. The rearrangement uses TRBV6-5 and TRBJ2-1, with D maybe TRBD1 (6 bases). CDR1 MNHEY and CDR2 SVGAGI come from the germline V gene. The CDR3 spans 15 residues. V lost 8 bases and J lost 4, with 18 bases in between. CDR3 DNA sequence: TGTGCCAGCCGATCCCAGGGGAGATATTACAATGAGCAGTTCTTC. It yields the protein CASRSQGRYYNEQFF.

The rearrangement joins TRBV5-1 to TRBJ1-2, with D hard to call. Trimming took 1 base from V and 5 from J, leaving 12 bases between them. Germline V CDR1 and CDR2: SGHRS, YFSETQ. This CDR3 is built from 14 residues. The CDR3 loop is CASSLTGDSYGYTF. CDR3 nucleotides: TGCGCCAGCAGCTTGACGGGAGACTCGTATGGCTACACCTTC.

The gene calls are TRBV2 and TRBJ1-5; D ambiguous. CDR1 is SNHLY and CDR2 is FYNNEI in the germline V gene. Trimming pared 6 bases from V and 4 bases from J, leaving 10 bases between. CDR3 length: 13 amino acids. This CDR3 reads CASRAGPNQPQHF. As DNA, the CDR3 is TGTGCCAGCAGGGCAGGCCCAAATCAGCCCCAGCATTTT.

The CDR3 is CASSSGGGRTPSSYNEQFF. The CDR3 DNA is TGTGCCAGCAGCTCGGGGGGCGGGAGGACTCCGAGCTCCTACAATGAGCAGTTCTTC. The V call is TRBV7-9, the J call TRBJ2-1; 8 nucleotides line up with TRBD2. Germline loops: CDR1 SEHNR, CDR2 FQNEAQ (reference sequence). The CDR3 length is 19 residues. V shed 4 bases, J shed 0 bases, and the junction held 14 bases outside the gene matches.

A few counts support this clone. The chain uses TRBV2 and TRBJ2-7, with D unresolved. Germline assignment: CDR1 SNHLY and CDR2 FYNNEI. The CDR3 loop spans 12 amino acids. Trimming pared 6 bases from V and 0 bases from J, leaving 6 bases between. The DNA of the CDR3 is TGTGCCAGCAGGAGAGGCTCCTACGAGCAGTACTTC. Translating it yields CASRRGSYEQYF.

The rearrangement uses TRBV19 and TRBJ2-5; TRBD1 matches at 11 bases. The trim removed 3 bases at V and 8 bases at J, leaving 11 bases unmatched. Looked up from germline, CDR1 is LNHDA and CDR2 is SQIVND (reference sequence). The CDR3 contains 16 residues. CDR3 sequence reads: CASSMGTGTGGETQYF. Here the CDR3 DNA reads TGTGCCAGTAGTATGGGGACCGGGACAGGGGGTGAAACCCAGTACTTC. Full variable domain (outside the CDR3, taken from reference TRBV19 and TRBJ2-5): DGGITQSPKYLFRKEGQNVTLSCEQNLNHDAMYWYRQDPGQGLRLIYYSQIVNDFQKGDIAEGYSVSREKKESFPLTVTSAQKNPTAFYLCASSMGTGTGGETQYFGPGTRLLVL.

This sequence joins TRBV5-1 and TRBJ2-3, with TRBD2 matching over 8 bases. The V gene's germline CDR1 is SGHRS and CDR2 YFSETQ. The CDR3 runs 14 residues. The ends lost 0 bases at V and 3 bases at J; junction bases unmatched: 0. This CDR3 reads CASSLVAGTDTQYF. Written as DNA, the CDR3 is TGCGCCAGCAGCTTGGTAGCGGGGACAGATACGCAGTATTTT.